This T cell receptor (beta chain) was found in a study of cytomegalovirus exposure and HLA in healthy donors. Study as a whole: Unique TCRs numbering roughly 85 million, obtained from HLA-typed donors, made up an early data release. Study outcomes and limitations: TCR beta V- and J-gene trimming was later associated with a missense DCLRE1C variant. Indistinguishable V segments such as TRBV6-2 and TRBV6-3 were excluded.

Notes on this clone: Its specificity is not known.

The donors (healthy individuals) were bone marrow donors. Primers: 60 Vbeta forward and 13 Jbeta reverse. Only in-frame clones appear in the TCRdb table, and some are missing; sequencing was by immunoSEQ multiplex PCR. The table lists 150,000 to 200,000 clones, around three quarters of them singletons. This CDR3 has 15 residues. V shed 8 bases and J shed 4 bases, with 18 bases lying between them. Germline CDR1 SNHLY, CDR2 FYNNEI. Sample: PBMCs. The V and J genes are TRBV2 and TRBJ2-1; weak D call: TRBD1 (6 bases). The source is a man in his thirties or forties in good health and CMV-seronegative. CDR3 DNA: TGTGCCAGCGGGTTGGATAGGACAGAATACAATGAGCAGTTCTTC. Amino acid sequence: CASGLDRTEYNEQFF.